This T cell receptor (beta chain) was recorded in a study of long-term antiretroviral therapy in people with HIV. Study results and limitations: When set beside controls, HIV repertoires had CDR3 length ranges that were narrower.

The libraries were made with immunoSEQ v3.0 at survey level. The assay was immunoSEQ multiplex PCR, and TCRdb's table has in-frame clones only and misses some. Here the sample spans tens of thousands of clones, 80% being singletons. Each contributor possessed a minimum of one pre-ART and a minimum of two post-ART PBMC samples. Note on this clone: What it binds is unknown.

The clonotype was recovered from a man aged 35-49 years with HIV. Sequencing was performed on unsorted PBMCs, taken 0.3 years after starting antiretroviral therapy.

The CDR3 region has the DNA TGTGCCAGCAGCTTAGTGCCGGGGTTACAAGAGACCCAGTACTTC. This encodes CASSLVPGLQETQYF. The chain links TRBV11-2 to TRBJ2-5, with a tentative D call TRBD2 (5 bases). This CDR3 comprises 15 residues. Trimming pared 1 base from V and 2 bases from J, leaving 11 bases between. Germline lookup yields CDR1 SGHAT and CDR2 FQNNGV.